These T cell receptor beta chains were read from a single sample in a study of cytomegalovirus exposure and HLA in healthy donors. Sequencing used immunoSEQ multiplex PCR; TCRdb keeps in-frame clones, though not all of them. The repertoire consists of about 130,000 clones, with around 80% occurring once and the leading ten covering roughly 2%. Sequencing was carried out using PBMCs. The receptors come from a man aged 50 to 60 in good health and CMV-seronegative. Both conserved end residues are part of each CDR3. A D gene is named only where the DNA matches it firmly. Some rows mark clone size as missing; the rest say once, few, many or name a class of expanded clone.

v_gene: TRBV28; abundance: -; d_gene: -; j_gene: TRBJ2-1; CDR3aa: CASSLELGATNEQFF; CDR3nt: TGTGCCAGCAGTTTAGAGCTGGGGGCTACAAATGAGCAGTTCTTC
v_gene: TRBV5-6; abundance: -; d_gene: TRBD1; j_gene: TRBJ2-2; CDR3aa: CASSPDRAHTGELFF; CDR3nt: TGTGCCAGCAGCCCGGACAGGGCTCACACCGGGGAGCTGTTTTTT
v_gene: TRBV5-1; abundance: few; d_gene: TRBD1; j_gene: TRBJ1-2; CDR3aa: CASSWTGEGYTF; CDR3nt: TGCGCCAGCAGCTGGACAGGGGAGGGCTACACCTTC
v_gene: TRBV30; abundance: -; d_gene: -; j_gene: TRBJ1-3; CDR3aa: CAWSAARVPSGNTIYF; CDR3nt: TGTGCCTGGAGTGCGGCGAGGGTCCCCTCTGGAAACACCATATATTTT
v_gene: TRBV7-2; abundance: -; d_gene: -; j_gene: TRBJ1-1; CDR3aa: CASGRVNTEAFF; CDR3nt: TGTGCCAGCGGGCGGGTGAACACTGAAGCTTTCTTT
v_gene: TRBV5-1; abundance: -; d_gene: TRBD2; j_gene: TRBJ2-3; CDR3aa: CASSLGTSGGQIDTQYF; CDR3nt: TGCGCCAGCAGCCTCGGGACTAGCGGGGGGCAGATAGATACGCAGTATTTT
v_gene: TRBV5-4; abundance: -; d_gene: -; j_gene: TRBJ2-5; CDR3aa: CASSLAPTSGGETQYF; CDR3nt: TGTGCCAGCAGCTTGGCCCCGACTAGTGGGGGAGAGACCCAGTACTTC
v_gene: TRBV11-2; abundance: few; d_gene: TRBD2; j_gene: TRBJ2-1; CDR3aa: CASSWGLAGGCEQFF; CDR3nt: TGTGCCAGCAGTTGGGGACTAGCGGGGGGGTGTGAGCAGTTCTTC
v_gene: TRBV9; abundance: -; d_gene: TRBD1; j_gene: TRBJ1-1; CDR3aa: CASSPRQGNTEAFF; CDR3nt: TGTGCCAGCAGCCCAAGACAGGGGAACACTGAAGCTTTCTTT
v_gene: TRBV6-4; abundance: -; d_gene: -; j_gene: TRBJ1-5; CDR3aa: CASSDPTIKVADQPQHF; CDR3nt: TGTGCCAGCAGTGACCCAACCATAAAAGTAGCGGATCAGCCCCAGCATTTT
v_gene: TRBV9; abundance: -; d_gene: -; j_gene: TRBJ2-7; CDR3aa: CASSARTETTYEQYF; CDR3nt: TGTGCCAGCAGCGCCCGGACAGAAACTACCTACGAGCAGTACTTC
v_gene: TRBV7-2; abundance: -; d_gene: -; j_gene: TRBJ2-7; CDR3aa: CASSTTGYTYEQYF; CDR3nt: TGTGCCAGCAGCACGACAGGTTACACCTACGAGCAGTACTTC
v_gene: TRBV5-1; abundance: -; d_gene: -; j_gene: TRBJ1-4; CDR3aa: CASSSPLGTTNEKLFF; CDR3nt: TGCGCCAGCAGCTCCCCACTCGGGACAACTAATGAAAAACTGTTTTTT
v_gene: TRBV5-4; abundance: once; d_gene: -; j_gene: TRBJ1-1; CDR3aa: CASSEDRNTEAFF; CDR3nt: TGTGCCAGCAGCGAGGACAGGAACACTGAAGCTTTCTTT
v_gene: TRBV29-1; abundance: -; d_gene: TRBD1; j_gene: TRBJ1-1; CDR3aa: CSVFTGGITEAFF; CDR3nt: TGCAGCGTTTTCACAGGGGGGATCACTGAAGCTTTCTTT